A single sample is the source of the 11 T cell receptor beta chains below, sequenced in a study of T-cell reconstitution after alpha-beta-depleted transplantation in children (dated by TCRdb to the mid-2010s). The library came from PCR. TCRdb shows the sequencer as Illumina HiSeq 2500. Molecular barcoding was employed in the preparation of TCR libraries, with unique molecular identifiers being used to normalize TCRbeta repertoire quantification. TCRdb cleaned the public reads at Q25 with fastp, built clones with MiXCR and kept in-frame beta chains. Identical CDR3 proteins give one entry, which carries the most common genes and DNA. Within this sample are approximately 400,000 distinct CDR3 sequences, with 15% to 20% of them counted one time only. Around 30% of the sample comes from the top ten. What the treatment or condition label conveys for this sample: allogeneic hematopoietic cell transplantation with graft depleted of TCRalphabeta T cells and CD19 B cells.

The sample here was PBMCs, mostly from graft donor cells, taken 360 days after TCRalphabeta/CD19-depleted stem cell transplant. The receptors were sampled from a boy younger than two who had a stem cell transplant for Wiskott-Aldrich syndrome, so the T cells may come from the graft donor.

At least ten counts were recorded for this clonotype. This rearrangement joins TRBV7-2 to TRBJ1-1, with 9 bases that match TRBD1. The length of the CDR3 is 15 residues. J lost 7 bases, V lost 4 bases, and 10 bases had no gene match. From germline, CDR1 is SGHTA and CDR2 FQGNSA. This chain's CDR3 is CASSWVGDRVREAFF. The CDR3 nucleotides read TGTGCCAGCAGCTGGGTGGGGGACAGGGTCCGTGAAGCTTTCTTT.

The chain employs TRBV13 and TRBJ2-5; D perhaps matches TRBD1 (5 bases). This CDR3 has 14 amino acids. Per the germline V gene, CDR1 is PRHDT and CDR2 is FYEKMQ (reference sequence). Trimming removed 3 bases at V and 0 bases at J, with 8 bases between. CDR3 coding DNA: TGTGCCAGCAGCTTCTACAGGTACCAAGAGACCCAGTACTTC. Its translation is CASSFYRYQETQYF.

This clonotype was detected many times. This rearrangement joins TRBV12-3 or TRBV12-4 to TRBJ2-2, with 12 bases that match TRBD1. V shed 4 bases and J 7 bases; nucleotides not matched to a gene: 7. CDR3 length equals 16 residues. The CDR3 DNA reads TGTGCCAGCAGTTCCCGGGACAGGGGGCCGGTCGGGGAGCTGTTTTTT. Its protein is CASSSRDRGPVGELFF.

CDR3 sequence reads: CASSLDRRENIQYF. In DNA form, the CDR3 reads TGTGCCAGCAGCTTGGACAGGAGGGAAAACATTCAGTACTTC. The chain is built from TRBV7-9 and TRBJ2-4, with TRBD1 as a possible D gene (7 bases). The germline V gene encodes CDR1 SEHNR and CDR2 FQNEAQ (reference sequence). Deletions cut 3 bases from V and 5 bases from J, with 11 bases between. This CDR3 is 14 amino acids long.

This clonotype was counted between two and nine times. The rearrangement joins TRBV5-6 to TRBJ2-3; D possibly matches TRBD1 or TRBD2 (5 bases each). In germline, CDR1 is SGHDT, CDR2 YYEEEE. Trimming removed 6 bases at V and 3 bases at J, with 8 bases between. This CDR3 contains 12 residues. The chain's CDR3 is CASIRETDTQYF. Written as DNA, the CDR3 is TGTGCCAGCATCAGGGAGACAGATACGCAGTATTTT.

V gene TRBV5-1 combines with J gene TRBJ2-7; the D is unclear. This CDR3 has 12 residues. Per germline, CDR1 SGHRS and CDR2 YFSETQ. V was cut by 7 bases and J by 2 bases, with 10 bases left in between. CDR3 coding DNA: TGCGCCAGCCGTAGTGTAACCTACGAGCAGTACTTC. This translates into CASRSVTYEQYF.

CDR3 sequence reads: CASSPRVGRETQYF. CDR3 in DNA: TGTGCCAGCTCACCACGAGTGGGGAGGGAGACCCAGTACTTC. This chain uses TRBV18 with TRBJ2-5; tentative D call: TRBD2 (6 bases). Germline CDR1 is KGHSH and CDR2 is LQKENI. The CDR3 spans 14 residues. Between the trimmed V and J ends, which lost 1 base and 5 bases, there was a span of 11 bases. Variable domain in full (rest from reference TRBV18 and TRBJ2-5): NAGVMQNPRHLVRRRGQEARLRCSPMKGHSHVYWYRQLPEEGLKFMVYLQKENIIDESGMPKERFSAEFPKEGPSILRIQQVVRGDSAAYFCASSPRVGRETQYFGPGTRLLVL.

This clonotype was counted a few times. J is TRBJ2-7 and V is TRBV30; D is unresolved. V dropped 2 bases and J dropped 1 base, with 12 bases sitting between them. Germline CDR1 is GTSNPN and CDR2 is SVGIG (reference sequence). The CDR3 totals 14 residues. The CDR3 DNA reads as TGTGCCTGGAGTAGGAGTCCAACGTCCTACGAGCAGTACTTC. Translated: CAWSRSPTSYEQYF.

The chain uses TRBV7-2 and TRBJ2-5; 8 nucleotides match TRBD2. This CDR3 has 16 amino acids. Germline V gives CDR1 SGHTA, CDR2 FQGNSA. Trimming cost V 2 bases and J 4 bases; bases outside gene matches: 9. Here the CDR3 reads CASSLRLALGGETQYF. For the CDR3, the DNA is TGTGCCAGCAGCTTACGACTAGCGCTTGGGGGAGAGACCCAGTACTTC. Full variable domain (rest looked up from reference TRBV7-2 and TRBJ2-5): GAGVSQSPSNKVTEKGKDVELRCDPISGHTALYWYRQSLGQGLEFLIYFQGNSAPDKSGLPSDRFSAERTGGSVSTLTIQRTQQEDSAVYLCASSLRLALGGETQYFGPGTRLLVL.

CDR3 region: CASSFYLRGDGNTEAFF. In nucleotides, the CDR3 is TGTGCCAGCAGTTTCTATCTCCGGGGCGATGGGAACACTGAAGCTTTCTTT. The V call is TRBV27, the J call TRBJ1-1, with D possibly being TRBD1 (5 bases). Germline loops: CDR1 MNHEY, CDR2 SMNVEV (reference sequence). Trimming shortened V by 3 bases and J by 1 base, and 18 bases separated the two germline ends. The CDR3 covers 17 residues.

The chain links TRBV4-1 to TRBJ2-3; D is perhaps TRBD2 (5 bases). Germline assignment: CDR1 MGHRA and CDR2 YSYEKL. V lost 0 bases and J 2 bases, leaving 12 bases between the germline ends. The CDR3 loop spans 16 amino acids. In nucleotides, the CDR3 is TGCGCCAGCAGCCAAGATGGGTACGGGAACACAGATACGCAGTATTTT. Its translation is CASSQDGYGNTDTQYF.